Reported below is one TCR beta chain. This sample was included in a study of shared clonotypes between healthy human individuals. Study details: Donor ages ranged 18 to 49 years: a couple of women, a few men.

Genomic DNA from each subset was divided evenly over several immunoSEQ plates. Profiling relied on immunoSEQ multiplex PCR, and the TCRdb table lists in-frame clones only, not all of them. The table records 450,000 or so clones, roughly three quarters of them present only once. V lost 0 bases, J lost 3 bases, and 13 bases lay in between. Per the germline V gene, CDR1 is SGHDT and CDR2 is YYEEEE. The CDR3 is made up of 15 amino acids. Everyone who donated was a Caucasian adult who lived in Nashville, Tennessee. In unsorted samples, genomic DNA was obtained using 90 million to 95 million PBMCs. J is TRBJ2-7 and V is TRBV5-6; tentatively, D is TRBD2 (6 bases). This clonotype originated in a woman aged 40 to 55 in good health. Some clones in this sample may be carry-over from other donors' samples. The specimen sequenced was PBMCs. The DNA of the CDR3 is TGTGCCAGCAGCTTGGAAGGCGGGACCAACTACGAGCAGTACTTC. It yields the protein CASSLEGGTNYEQYF.